This TCR beta chain is from a study of regulatory T cells in long-lasting Graves disease. The study, taken as a whole, reports: Persistent Graves' cases showed lower TCR diversity than newly diagnosed cases.

The V end lost 2 bases, the J end lost 6 bases, and 17 bases lay between the germline ends. The CDR3 sequence is 14 residues long. Looked up from germline, CDR1 is DFQATT and CDR2 is SNEGSKA (reference sequence). Time point specified: newly diagnosed GD, antithyroid drugs for less than 3 months. PBMC RNA was the source of the TCR library. Diagnoses of Graves' disease were made by American Thyroid Association guidelines. With iRepertoire HTBI primers and Arm-PCR of CDR3 regions, TCR beta libraries were built. From the multiplex PCR reads, TCRdb called clonotypes with MiXCR, one entry per CDR3 protein. The sample lists about 370,000 distinct CDR3 sequences, roughly a sixth occurring once. The sample holds many counts of this clonotype. The antigen is undetermined.

The source is a female donor with Graves disease. The sample in question was peripheral blood mononuclear cells (PBMCs), obtained at new diagnosis, from a patient treated with antithyroid drugs. The genes are TRBV20-1 and TRBJ2-7; D assignment may be TRBD1 or TRBD2 (5 bases each). CDR3 amino acids: CSARIPGTRGEQYF. The DNA of the CDR3 is TGCAGTGCTAGAATACCCGGGACGAGGGGCGAGCAGTACTTC.